The 25 T cell receptor beta chains below come from one sample, sequenced in a study of a mutant IDH1 vaccine in newly diagnosed glioma. These receptors have no identified antigens. The time point was: week 11, during vaccination. Vaccination used 300 ug of mutant IDH1 20-mer peptide per dose, with topical imiquimod. The repertoire was sequenced with immunoSEQ multiplex PCR; TCRdb's copy has only in-frame clones and lacks some. The sample consists of 50,000 to 75,000 clones, 80% of them appearing once. Sample: PBMCs, taken from a glioma patient whose treatment included an IDH1 peptide vaccine. Source of these receptors: a man aged 45-65 years with glioma.

The sample holds a few counts of this clone. The chain employs TRBV7-9 and TRBJ1-1, with D uncertain. V lost 1 base to trimming and J lost 1 base, with 4 bases between them. Per germline, CDR1 SEHNR and CDR2 FQNEAQ (reference sequence). CDR3 length: 13 residues. The CDR3, as DNA: TGTGCCAGCAGCTTAGTACAGAACACTGAAGCTTTCTTT. It yields the protein CASSLVQNTEAFF. The complete variable domain, with remaining parts taken from reference TRBV7-9 and TRBJ1-1, reads DTGVSQNPRHKITKRGQNVTFRCDPISEHNRLYWYRQTLGQGPEFLTYFQNEAQLEKSRLLSDRFSAERPKGSFSTLEIQRTEQGDSAMYLCASSLVQNTEAFFGQGTRLTVV.

This clone was detected only a few times. The rearrangement links TRBV6-1 to TRBJ2-2; D tentatively fits TRBD1 or TRBD2 (5 bases each). The CDR3 spans 14 residues. From germline, CDR1 is MNHNS and CDR2 SASEGT. Trimming pared 6 bases from V and 3 bases from J, leaving 11 bases between. CDR3 protein: CASRRDGHTGELFF. The DNA of the CDR3 is TGTGCCAGCAGGAGGGACGGACACACCGGGGAGCTGTTTTTT.

The genes are TRBV4-3 and TRBJ1-1; D is uncertain. The CDR3 sequence is 16 residues long. In germline, CDR1 is LGHNA, CDR2 YSLEER. V lost 3 bases to trimming and J lost 2 bases, with 16 bases between them. The CDR3 here is CASSHRKRTANTEAFF. For the CDR3, the DNA is TGCGCCAGCAGCCACCGAAAGAGGACGGCCAACACTGAAGCTTTCTTT.

This rearrangement joins TRBV18 to TRBJ2-2; D might be TRBD1 (7 bases). Germline-derived CDR1 and CDR2 are KGHSH and LQKENI. CDR3 length: 17 amino acids. V was cut by 4 bases and J by 5 bases, with 20 bases left in between. DNA of the CDR3: TGTGCCAGCTCACAACTGCCTAGACCAGGGGGGACCGGGGAGCTGTTTTTT. It codes for CASSQLPRPGGTGELFF.

In DNA form, the CDR3 reads TGTGCCAGCAGCTTCGAGGGGAGTTGGTACACCGGGGAGCTGTTTTTT. Amino acids: CASSFEGSWYTGELFF. The V call is TRBV5-6, the J call TRBJ2-2; D may be TRBD1 or TRBD2 (5 bases each). CDR3 length: 16 amino acids. Looked up from germline, CDR1 is SGHDT and CDR2 is YYEEEE. V dropped 2 bases and J dropped 3 bases, with 14 bases sitting between them.

The chain couples TRBV6-6 to TRBJ2-1; TRBD1 agrees at 8 bases. CDR1 is MNHNY and CDR2 is SVGAGI in the germline V gene (reference sequence). The CDR3 spans 15 residues. V shed 6 bases and J 4 bases; nucleotides not matched to a gene: 8. The CDR3 nucleotides are TGTGCCAGCAGACGCACCCGGGACAGGTACAATGAGCAGTTCTTC. As protein: CASRRTRDRYNEQFF.

V usage is TRBV29-1 and J usage is TRBJ2-2; no clear D. The CDR3 loop spans 16 amino acids. V lost 1 base to trimming and J lost 5 bases, with 17 bases between them. Germline CDR1 is SQVTM and CDR2 is ANQGSEA. The CDR3 DNA is TGCAGCGTTGAAGGGCTCAGGAGCAAAAGGACCGGGGAGCTGTTTTTT. Its protein product is CSVEGLRSKRTGELFF.

The chain employs TRBV30 and TRBJ1-1; a weak D match, TRBD1 (5 bases). V was cut by 2 bases and J by 4 bases, with 14 bases left in between. This CDR3 has 14 residues. CDR1 is GTSNPN, CDR2 SVGIG, per germline (reference sequence). The CDR3 coding sequence is TGTGCCTGGAGTAAGAGTTGGGGGAGCACTGAAGCTTTCTTT. Translation gives CAWSKSWGSTEAFF.

This clone showed up just once. The chain employs TRBV19 and TRBJ2-5, with a weak D call TRBD2 (5 bases). V dropped 5 bases and J dropped 4 bases, with 14 bases sitting between them. The CDR3 runs 14 residues. The germline CDR1 and CDR2 sequences are LNHDA and SQIVND (reference sequence). As DNA, the CDR3 is TGTGCCAGTAGTCTGGCAGGAGGCCCAGAGACCCAGTACTTC. It translates to CASSLAGGPETQYF.

The chain employs TRBV19 and TRBJ1-6; 8 bases are shared with TRBD1. After removal of 5 bases from V and 7 bases from J, the junction contained 7 bases not matched to a gene. The CDR3 is 15 amino acids. Germline CDR1 LNHDA, CDR2 SQIVND (reference sequence). CDR3 coding DNA: TGTGCCAGTAGTCTCGGACAGGGTGGGAATTCACCCCTCCACTTT. Its protein product is CASSLGQGGNSPLHF.

The chain couples TRBV11-2 to TRBJ1-1, with D hard to call. V lost 8 bases and J lost 0, with 13 bases in between. The CDR3 has 14 residues. Germline V lookup: CDR1 SGHAT, CDR2 FQNNGV. CDR3 nucleotides: TGTGCCAGCGTACGAGAAGGAGTGAACACTGAAGCTTTCTTT. It yields the protein CASVREGVNTEAFF.

V is TRBV7-8 and J is TRBJ1-2; D is unclear. Germline loops: CDR1 SGHVS, CDR2 FQNEAQ. CDR3 size: 14 residues. Trimming took off 5 bases at V and 6 bases at J, with 16 bases between the two ends. CDR3 amino acids: CASSPWEGLDGYTF. CDR3 coding DNA: TGTGCCAGCAGCCCATGGGAGGGCTTAGATGGCTACACCTTC.

V gene TRBV18 combines with J gene TRBJ2-7; TRBD1 is a possible D gene (6 bases). From germline, CDR1 is KGHSH and CDR2 LQKENI. V lost 0 bases, J lost 0 bases, and 9 bases lay in between. The CDR3 consists of 15 residues. The DNA for the CDR3 is TGTGCCAGCTCACCACCGGGCAGGGGCTCCTACGAGCAGTACTTC. Its protein is CASSPPGRGSYEQYF.

CDR3: CASSGGQTNSPLHF. CDR3 sequence (DNA): TGTGCCAGCAGCGGGGGACAGACGAATTCACCCCTCCACTTT. The V call is TRBV9, the J call TRBJ1-6; 7 positions agree with TRBD1. The junction had 4 bases not matched to a gene; V was cut back by 3 bases and J by 7 bases. There are 14 residues in the CDR3. Germline CDR1 and CDR2: SGDLS and YYNGEE.

The chain combines TRBV11-3 with TRBJ2-3; D is undetermined. The CDR3 is made up of 11 amino acids. Germline values: CDR1 SGHNT, CDR2 YENEEA. The CDR3 protein is CASSSGDTQYF. CDR3 in DNA: TGTGCGAGTTCTAGTGGAGATACGCAGTATTTT.

This chain joins TRBV18 and TRBJ1-1, with D perhaps matching TRBD1 (5 bases). V lost 5 bases and J lost 4, with 5 bases in between. The CDR3 totals 11 residues. The germline gives CDR1 KGHSH, CDR2 LQKENI. Here the CDR3 reads CASSGATEAFF. The CDR3 region has the DNA TGTGCCAGCTCAGGGGCCACTGAAGCTTTCTTT.

The chain recombines TRBV28 with TRBJ1-4, with 7 positions matching TRBD1. The germline V gene has CDR1 MDHEN and CDR2 SYDVKM. The CDR3 is made up of 13 amino acids. The ends lost 5 bases at V and 8 bases at J; junction bases unmatched: 5. The CDR3 loop is CASSETGKEKLFF. Here the CDR3 DNA reads TGTGCCAGCAGTGAGACAGGGAAAGAAAAACTGTTTTTT.

The gene calls are TRBV7-9 and TRBJ2-1; 10 bases fit TRBD2. J was trimmed by 6 bases and V by 2 bases; bases with no gene match: 7. The CDR3 totals 16 residues. The germline gives CDR1 SEHNR, CDR2 FQNEAQ (reference sequence). CDR3: CASSLTSGGARNEQFF. The CDR3 DNA sequence: TGTGCCAGCAGCTTAACGAGCGGGGGGGCACGCAATGAGCAGTTCTTC.

The rearrangement links TRBV6-1 to TRBJ2-1; 8 bases map to TRBD2. Per the germline V gene, CDR1 is MNHNS and CDR2 is SASEGT. The CDR3 has 11 amino acids. J was trimmed by 9 bases and V by 11 bases; bases with no gene match: 6. Here the CDR3 reads CALMAGGEQFF. CDR3 bases: TGTGCCCTTATGGCGGGGGGTGAGCAGTTCTTC.

This chain uses TRBV27 with TRBJ2-2, with a tentative D call TRBD2 (6 bases). V lost 3 bases and J lost 3, with 14 bases in between. The germline V gene encodes CDR1 MNHEY and CDR2 SMNVEV (reference sequence). This CDR3 has 16 amino acids. The CDR3 loop is CASSLAGYRDTGELFF. CDR3 sequence (DNA): TGTGCCAGCAGTTTGGCGGGGTATAGGGACACCGGGGAGCTGTTTTTT.

In regard to this clone: At one of its ends the junction is not consistent with the germline gene, which may arise from a read error. The gene calls are TRBV20-1 and TRBJ1-1, with D uncertain. This CDR3 is 11 amino acids long. Germline assignment: CDR1 DFQATT and CDR2 SNEGSKA (reference sequence). The CDR3 bases are TGCGGCGCCAGGAGGAACGCTGAAGCTTTCTTT. Residues: CGARRNAEAFF.

The V call is TRBV6-5, the J call TRBJ1-5, with D maybe TRBD1 (6 bases). The CDR3 runs to 15 residues. V was cut by 5 bases and J by 6 bases, with 17 bases left in between. Germline V gene lookup returns CDR1 MNHEY and CDR2 SVGAGI. The CDR3 bases are TGTGCCAGCAGTAGGACAGCGTTAGGGGTTCAGCCCCAGCATTTT. Protein product: CASSRTALGVQPQHF.

The V gene is TRBV20-1, the J gene TRBJ2-5, with TRBD1 identical over 9 bases. Looked up from germline, CDR1 is DFQATT and CDR2 is SNEGSKA (reference sequence). The CDR3 has 11 amino acids. Unmatched junction bases numbered 0, after V lost 7 bases and J lost 3 bases. CDR3 nucleotides: TGCAGTGGGGACAGGGAAGAGACCCAGTACTTC. Its translation: CSGDREETQYF.

The chain combines TRBV19 with TRBJ1-2; D gene uncertain. The CDR3 totals 12 residues. Germline CDR1 LNHDA, CDR2 SQIVND (reference sequence). The V end lost 5 bases, the J end lost 8 bases, and 12 bases lay between the germline ends. The CDR3 DNA sequence: TGTGCCAGTAGTTATGAGGGAAGGGGCTACACCTTC. Amino acid sequence: CASSYEGRGYTF.

The rearrangement uses TRBV7-2 and TRBJ2-5, with no clear D. CDR3 length: 12 amino acids. CDR1 SGHTA and CDR2 FQGNSA come from the germline V gene. V was clipped by 4 bases and J by 7 bases, with 10 bases between them. Written as DNA, the CDR3 is TGTGCCAGCAGCTCACGGATGGGGACCCAGTACTTC. It codes for CASSSRMGTQYF.